The 25 T cell receptor beta chains presented below share a single source sample, sequenced in a study of blood T cell repertoires in COVID-19. Assay used: immunoSEQ multiplex PCR; TCRdb lists only in-frame clones, some missing. The data show some 290,000 clones, roughly 86% seen once. The sample taken for sequencing was peripheral blood. These TCRs come from a man younger than 35 with active or convalescent COVID-19.

V is TRBV6-1 and J is TRBJ2-3, with TRBD1 identical over 7 bases. Germline trimming cut 0 bases from V and 6 bases from J; bases unmatched to any gene: 9. The CDR3 sequence is 16 residues long. Germline lookup yields CDR1 MNHNS and CDR2 SASEGT. This CDR3 reads CASSEALYQGVDTQYF. Written as DNA, the CDR3 is TGTGCCAGCAGTGAAGCGTTATACCAGGGGGTGGATACGCAGTATTTT.

This clone was seen at least ten times. DNA for the CDR3: TGTGCCAGCAGTGAAAGTAAGGGGCGGAACACTGAAGCTTTCTTT. Translation: CASSESKGRNTEAFF. The rearrangement links TRBV6-1 to TRBJ1-1; a possible D gene is TRBD1 (5 bases). This CDR3 region has 15 residues. Germline V gives CDR1 MNHNS, CDR2 SASEGT. Trimming stripped 2 bases from V and 1 base from J, with 11 bases between.

The CDR3 nucleotides read TGTGCCACCAGTGACCGGGGTGGCCGGGGGACCATATATTTT. Protein sequence: CATSDRGGRGTIYF. This chain uses TRBV24-1 with TRBJ1-3, with a tentative D call TRBD1 (5 bases). Germline CDR1 KGHDR, CDR2 SFDVKD. This CDR3 has 14 residues. The V gene lost 4 bases and the J gene lost 10 bases, with 16 bases spanning the gap.

This rearrangement joins TRBV10-3 to TRBJ2-5; 7 nucleotides align to TRBD2. Germline lookup yields CDR1 ENHRY and CDR2 SYGVKD. This CDR3 spans 13 amino acids. V was pared by 5 bases and J by 2 bases, with 2 bases of the junction left unmatched. This chain's CDR3 is CAISPSGQETQYF. Written as DNA, the CDR3 is TGTGCCATCAGTCCTAGCGGACAAGAGACCCAGTACTTC.

The chain has TRBV3-1 (or the pseudogene TRBV3-2) and TRBJ2-7; D gene ambiguous. Trimming removed 2 bases from V and 1 base from J, with 6 bases in between. Germline values: CDR1 LGHDT, CDR2 YNNKEL (reference sequence). The CDR3 sequence is 13 residues long. The CDR3 spells CASSQFRSYEQYF. The CDR3, as DNA: TGTGCCAGCAGCCAATTCAGGTCCTACGAGCAGTACTTC.

This clone was seen only a few times. The chain employs TRBV4-1 and TRBJ1-6, with a weak D call TRBD1 (6 bases). Trimming left V 1 base short and J 4 bases short, with 8 bases between. The CDR3 covers 15 residues. The germline V gene encodes CDR1 MGHRA and CDR2 YSYEKL. The CDR3 DNA reads as TGCGCCAGCAGCCAAGGGACAGCGTATAATTCACCCCTCCACTTT. Protein: CASSQGTAYNSPLHF.

The chain joins TRBV9 to TRBJ2-7, with D uncertain. There are 15 residues in the CDR3. Trimming took off 2 bases at V and 0 bases at J, with 12 bases between the two ends. The V gene's germline CDR1 is SGDLS and CDR2 YYNGEE. The CDR3 DNA follows: TGTGCCAGCAGCGTTGGCGGTTTGGGCTCCTACGAGCAGTACTTC. It translates to CASSVGGLGSYEQYF.

The V call is TRBV3-1 (or the pseudogene TRBV3-2), the J call TRBJ2-3, with 9 bases aligning to TRBD1. V gave up 4 bases and J gave up 4 bases; unmatched junction bases: 9. Germline CDR1 is LGHDT and CDR2 is YNNKEL (reference sequence). There are 16 residues in the CDR3. CDR3 loop: CASSPWGTGGADTQYF. The CDR3 nucleotides are TGTGCCAGCAGCCCCTGGGGTACAGGGGGCGCAGATACGCAGTATTTT.

The count of this clone is one. At one end the junction does not follow the germline gene, possibly because of a read error. J is TRBJ2-7 and V is TRBV29-1; tentatively, D is TRBD1 (5 bases). CDR3 size: 12 residues. Looked up from germline, CDR1 is SQVTM and CDR2 is ANQGSEA. This CDR3 reads CSVELGPGLSNF. The CDR3 coding sequence is TGCAGCGTTGAGTTGGGGCCGGGCCTTTCTAACTTC.

This clone was seen a single time. This chain joins TRBV5-1 and TRBJ2-7; D ambiguous. V lost 3 bases to trimming and J lost 2 bases, with 12 bases between them. The CDR3 runs 14 residues. Germline V gives CDR1 SGHRS, CDR2 YFSETQ. CDR3 in DNA: TGCGCCAGCAGCTCCGCCAGCGCGCCCTACGAGCAGTACTTC. Protein: CASSSASAPYEQYF.

The chain carries TRBV6-4 and TRBJ2-2; D gene unclear. This CDR3 is built from 14 residues. Trimming left V 5 bases short and J 0 bases short, with 7 bases between. Per the germline V gene, CDR1 is MRHNA and CDR2 is SNTAGT. CDR3 residues: CASSSQTNTGELFF. As DNA, the CDR3 is TGTGCCAGCAGTTCACAGACGAACACCGGGGAGCTGTTTTTT.

This clone was counted a few times. The chain couples TRBV7-9 to TRBJ2-7; perhaps TRBD2 as D (5 bases). CDR1 and CDR2 from the germline V gene are SEHNR and FQNEAQ (reference sequence). This CDR3 spans 14 amino acids. Trimming took 1 base from V and 7 from J, leaving 14 bases between them. The CDR3: CASSLGNREGEQYF. The DNA for the CDR3 is TGTGCCAGCAGCTTAGGAAATCGGGAAGGAGAGCAGTACTTC.

The CDR3 DNA reads as TGTGCCACCAGTGATTCCCCGGGGGGCGAGCAGTACTTC. This encodes CATSDSPGGEQYF. This chain connects TRBV24-1 to TRBJ2-7, with 7 bases that match TRBD2. CDR3 length: 13 amino acids. With V trimmed by 2 bases and J by 6 bases, 3 bases remained unmatched. Germline V CDR1 and CDR2: KGHDR, SFDVKD.

A single count supports this clone. The CDR3 bases are TGTGCCAGCAGCGGCTTAGGACAGCCGAGCTCCTATAATTCACCCCTCCACTTT. It yields the protein CASSGLGQPSSYNSPLHF. The gene calls are TRBV9 and TRBJ1-6; possible D gene TRBD1, 6 bases. Germline V gives CDR1 SGDLS, CDR2 YYNGEE. Trimming cost V 3 bases and J 0 bases, with 16 bases left between them. This CDR3 is built from 18 residues. Using reference TRBV9 and TRBJ1-6 for the parts outside the CDR3, the full variable domain is DSGVTQTPKHLITATGQRVTLRCSPRSGDLSVYWYQQSLDQGLQFLIQYYNGEERAKGNILERFSAQQFPDLHSELNLSSLELGDSALYFCASSGLGQPSSYNSPLHFGNGTRLTVT.

This CDR3 is CASGGGTSGGRSSSYEQYF. CDR3 DNA: TGTGCCAGCGGGGGAGGGACTAGCGGAGGGAGATCTAGCTCCTACGAGCAGTACTTC. The gene calls are TRBV7-9 and TRBJ2-7, with TRBD2 identical over 11 bases. The J segment lost 0 bases and the V segment lost 8 bases, leaving 18 bases of the junction unmatched. Germline V lookup: CDR1 SEHNR, CDR2 FQNEAQ (reference sequence). The CDR3 has 19 residues.

This sequence joins TRBV2 and TRBJ2-3, with 8 bases that match TRBD2. The CDR3 length is 15 residues. V shed 4 bases, J shed 5 bases, and the junction held 8 bases outside the gene matches. CDR1 and CDR2 (germline): SNHLY, FYNNEI. This CDR3 is CASSVRGGLGDTQYF. The CDR3 DNA is TGTGCCAGCAGTGTACGGGGGGGCCTGGGAGATACGCAGTATTTT.

The chain joins TRBV5-1 to TRBJ1-1; D unclear. Germline CDR1 SGHRS, CDR2 YFSETQ. Deletions cut 2 bases from V and 8 bases from J, with 10 bases between. The CDR3 has 12 residues. The CDR3 sequence is CASSFDQVEAFF. The CDR3 DNA reads as TGCGCCAGCAGCTTCGACCAGGTAGAAGCTTTCTTT.

This clone occurred once. This chain connects TRBV25-1 to TRBJ2-5, with unresolved D. Germline lookup yields CDR1 MGHDK and CDR2 SYGVNS. V dropped 7 bases and J dropped 2 bases, with 8 bases sitting between them. The CDR3 is 12 amino acids. The CDR3 protein is CASIDIQETQYF. The CDR3 DNA sequence: TGTGCCAGCATCGACATACAAGAGACCCAGTACTTC.

Only a few counts were recorded for this clone. The J gene is TRBJ1-2, the V gene TRBV5-6, with 7 bases that match TRBD1. The V segment lost 2 bases and the J segment 5 bases; nucleotides outside the gene matches: 6. The CDR3 is 14 amino acids. Germline CDR1 and CDR2: SGHDT and YYEEEE. The CDR3 nucleotides read TGTGCCAGCAGCTTAGGCAAACAGGGGTATGGCTACACCTTC. This encodes CASSLGKQGYGYTF.

The chain recombines TRBV27 with TRBJ2-1, with D unresolved. Germline-derived CDR1 and CDR2 are MNHEY and SMNVEV (reference sequence). V was pared by 5 bases and J by 6 bases, with 11 bases between. The CDR3 sequence is 13 residues long. This CDR3 is CASSKAGGNEQFF. The DNA of the CDR3 is TGTGCCAGCAGTAAGGCTGGCGGCAATGAGCAGTTCTTC.

The chain couples TRBV3-1 (or the pseudogene TRBV3-2) to TRBJ2-7, with 11 bases aligning to TRBD2. Germline CDR1 is LGHDT and CDR2 is YNNKEL (reference sequence). The CDR3 contains 18 residues. V trimming: 1 base; J trimming: 7 bases; junction bases outside the gene matches: 15. The CDR3: CASSQGFGTSGLGWEQYF. As DNA, the CDR3 is TGTGCCAGCAGCCAAGGGTTCGGGACTAGCGGCCTAGGGTGGGAGCAGTACTTC.

V gene TRBV5-6 combines with J gene TRBJ2-5; D might be TRBD2 (6 bases). V lost 7 bases, J lost 5 bases, and 21 bases lay in between. Germline V gene data show CDR1 as SGHDT and CDR2 as YYEEEE. The CDR3 sequence is 15 residues long. The CDR3: CASHRGLGGGETQYF. The CDR3, as DNA: TGTGCCAGCCACCGAGGACTGGGTGGAGGGGAGACCCAGTACTTC.

The chain uses TRBV5-1 and TRBJ2-7, with a tentative D call TRBD1 (5 bases). The ends were cut back, 0 bases at V and 7 bases at J, with 11 bases in the middle. Per germline, CDR1 SGHRS and CDR2 YFSETQ. The CDR3 sequence is 13 residues long. CDR3 loop: CASSLVAGREQYF. The CDR3 DNA sequence: TGCGCCAGCAGCTTGGTTGCAGGGCGAGAGCAGTACTTC.

The chain carries TRBV30 and TRBJ1-5; 8 bases are a match to TRBD1. CDR1 GTSNPN and CDR2 SVGIG come from the germline V gene (reference sequence). The V and J ends lost 0 bases and 6 bases, in that order; junction bases with no gene match: 4. There are 14 residues in the CDR3. The DNA for the CDR3 is TGTGCCTGGAGTGTGAACAGGGGGACTCAGCCCCAGCATTTT. Residues: CAWSVNRGTQPQHF.

The chain links TRBV3-1 (or the pseudogene TRBV3-2) to TRBJ2-1; maybe TRBD2 (5 bases). V was shortened by 4 bases and J by 2 bases, with 12 bases between the two germline ends. Germline values: CDR1 LGHDT, CDR2 YNNKEL (reference sequence). The CDR3 is made up of 15 amino acids. CDR3 in DNA: TGTGCCAGCAGCCGATGGACTGGACCCTACAATGAGCAGTTCTTC. Its translation: CASSRWTGPYNEQFF.